The 28 T cell receptor beta chains reported below all come from one sample, sequenced in a study of T cell responses to AZD1222 COVID-19 vaccine. Some clones are missing from TCRdb's copy, which holds only in-frame ones; the method was immunoSEQ multiplex PCR. The repertoire holds 90,000 to 150,000 clones, with roughly 88% as singletons. The sequencing used peripheral blood, collected on day 0 of AZD1222 vaccination. The receptors stem from an adult in good health.

The V gene is TRBV15, the J gene TRBJ1-2, with 8 positions matching TRBD1. This CDR3 has 15 residues. The germline CDR1 and CDR2 sequences are LNHNV and YYDKDF (reference sequence). Germline trimming cut 5 bases from V and 4 bases from J; bases unmatched to any gene: 9. As DNA, the CDR3 is TGTGCCACCAGCGCAAGCCCGGACAGGGCCTATGGCTACACCTTC. Translated, it gives CATSASPDRAYGYTF. The complete variable domain, with remaining parts taken from reference TRBV15 and TRBJ1-2, reads DAMVIQNPRYQVTQFGKPVTLSCSQTLNHNVMYWYQQKSSQAPKLLFHYYDKDFNNEADTPDNFQSRRPNTSFCFLDIRSPGLGDTAMYLCATSASPDRAYGYTFGSGTRLTVV.

The J gene is TRBJ1-4, the V gene TRBV11-3, with D possibly TRBD1 on 5 matching bases. CDR1 SGHNT and CDR2 YENEEA come from the germline V gene. This CDR3 region has 16 residues. Trimming stripped 5 bases from V and 8 bases from J, with 21 bases between. CDR3 DNA sequence: TGTGCCAGCAGCCCGATCGAGGGCAGGGAGAAAGAAAAACTGTTTTTT. Protein product: CASSPIEGREKEKLFF.

This sequence joins TRBV3-1 (or the pseudogene TRBV3-2) and TRBJ2-7, with 11 nucleotides matching TRBD2. Losses at the gene ends were 0 bases for V and 5 bases for J; bases not matched to a gene: 6. Germline lookup yields CDR1 LGHDT and CDR2 YNNKEL (reference sequence). The CDR3 contains 16 residues. The CDR3 DNA follows: TGTGCCAGCAGCCAAGATATAGCGGGAGGGCCCCACGAGCAGTACTTC. Encoded protein: CASSQDIAGGPHEQYF.

This clone was picked up one time. The chain employs TRBV28 and TRBJ2-5; TRBD1 might be the D (5 bases). V was clipped by 7 bases and J by 1 base, with 7 bases between them. The CDR3 has 12 amino acids. The germline V gene has CDR1 MDHEN and CDR2 SYDVKM. CDR3 in amino acids: CASNQGQETQYF. CDR3 DNA sequence: TGTGCCAGCAACCAGGGCCAAGAGACCCAGTACTTC.

This chain joins TRBV24-1 and TRBJ2-2; D gene ambiguous. V lost 6 bases to trimming and J lost 4 bases, with 11 bases between them. The germline V gene has CDR1 KGHDR and CDR2 SFDVKD. The CDR3 runs 14 residues. The CDR3 here is CATSSRRGTGELFF. CDR3 nucleotides: TGTGCCACCAGTTCACGCCGCGGCACCGGGGAGCTGTTTTTT.

The chain recombines TRBV28 with TRBJ2-7; TRBD1 aligns across 9 bases. Per germline, CDR1 MDHEN and CDR2 SYDVKM. The junction had 4 bases not matched to a gene; V was cut back by 9 bases and J by 1 base. The CDR3 runs to 13 residues. The DNA for the CDR3 is TGTGCCAGTTTGACAGGGGGGTCCTACGAGCAGTACTTC. Amino acid sequence: CASLTGGSYEQYF.

V and J are TRBV10-3 and TRBJ2-7; 7 bases line up with TRBD1. The germline CDR1 and CDR2 sequences are ENHRY and SYGVKD. V lost 4 bases, J lost 4 bases, and 13 bases stayed unmatched. CDR3 length equals 16 residues. The CDR3 loop reads CAISGQGQFKVYEQYF. The CDR3 bases are TGTGCCATCAGTGGACAGGGACAGTTTAAGGTTTACGAGCAGTACTTC.

V and J are TRBV7-2 and TRBJ1-2; 7 bases line up with TRBD1. V gave up 2 bases and J gave up 6 bases; unmatched junction bases: 6. This CDR3 is 14 amino acids long. Germline values: CDR1 SGHTA, CDR2 FQGNSA. The CDR3 region is CASSLMTGTHGYTF. Written as DNA, the CDR3 is TGTGCCAGCAGCTTAATGACAGGGACCCATGGCTACACCTTC.

The genes are TRBV19 and TRBJ2-3; 9 bases fit TRBD2. J gave up 8 bases and V 4 bases, and 13 bases lay outside the gene matches. Germline V CDR1 and CDR2: LNHDA, SQIVND (reference sequence). This CDR3 has 16 amino acids. CDR3 protein: CASSRLADPTRGTQYF. CDR3 in DNA: TGTGCCAGTAGTAGACTAGCGGACCCCACTCGGGGTACGCAGTATTTT.

The chain links TRBV6-5 to TRBJ1-6; tentative D call: TRBD1 (5 bases). V gave up 2 bases and J gave up 11 bases, with 10 bases separating them. The CDR3 runs 13 residues. The V gene's germline CDR1 is MNHEY and CDR2 SVGAGI. Written as DNA, the CDR3 is TGTGCCAGCAGTTACCAGACAGAAGCACCCCTCCACTTT. This translates into CASSYQTEAPLHF.

In this sample, this clone turned up once. J is TRBJ2-1 and V is TRBV9; D uncertain. CDR1 SGDLS and CDR2 YYNGEE come from the germline V gene. This CDR3 is 12 amino acids long. V lost 3 bases and J lost 11, with 12 bases in between. The CDR3 region is CASSEGSFKQFF. For the CDR3, the DNA is TGTGCCAGCAGCGAGGGTTCTTTTAAGCAGTTCTTC.

This rearrangement joins TRBV7-8 to TRBJ1-2, with D hard to call. There are 14 residues in the CDR3. The germline V and J ends were trimmed by 5 bases and 4 bases, with 14 bases remaining between them. Germline lookup yields CDR1 SGHVS and CDR2 FQNEAQ. CDR3 coding DNA: TGTGCCAGCAGCCAAGTCCGGGGAACCTATGGCTACACCTTC. Its translation: CASSQVRGTYGYTF. Looking up the rest from reference TRBV7-8 and TRBJ1-2 gives the full variable domain: GAGVSQSPRYKVAKRGQDVALRCDPISGHVSLFWYQQALGQGPEFLTYFQNEAQLDKSGLPSDRFFAERPEGSVSTLKIQRTQQEDSAVYLCASSQVRGTYGYTFGSGTRLTVV.

The chain recombines TRBV4-2 with TRBJ2-7; tentatively, D is TRBD2 (5 bases). The CDR3 contains 16 residues. V dropped 0 bases and J dropped 0 bases, with 12 bases sitting between them. Germline values: CDR1 LGHNA, CDR2 YNFKEQ. The CDR3 region is CASSQEYGVSSYEQYF. CDR3 nucleotide sequence: TGTGCCAGCAGCCAAGAATACGGGGTCAGCTCCTACGAGCAGTACTTC.

J is TRBJ2-5 and V is TRBV24-1; D uncertain. The CDR3 covers 10 residues. Per the germline V gene, CDR1 is KGHDR and CDR2 is SFDVKD. With 10 bases removed from V and 4 bases from J, the gap between germline ends came to 6 bases. CDR3 bases: TGTGCCACTCGCGGAGAGACCCAGTACTTC. It codes for CATRGETQYF.

The J gene is TRBJ2-1, the V gene TRBV7-9; 7 bases match TRBD1. CDR1 SEHNR and CDR2 FQNEAQ come from the germline V gene (reference sequence). This CDR3 has 15 amino acids. V lost 4 bases, J lost 3 bases, and 6 bases stayed unmatched. In DNA form, the CDR3 reads TGTGCCAGCAGCTCGGGACAGACTTTCTACAATGAGCAGTTCTTC. Its translation: CASSSGQTFYNEQFF. Full variable domain (remainder filled in from reference TRBV7-9 and TRBJ2-1): DTGVSQNPRHKITKRGQNVTFRCDPISEHNRLYWYRQTLGQGPEFLTYFQNEAQLEKSRLLSDRFSAERPKGSFSTLEIQRTEQGDSAMYLCASSSGQTFYNEQFFGPGTRLTVL.

This clone was detected only once. The chain recombines TRBV7-2 with TRBJ2-1; D call uncertain. Germline V gene lookup returns CDR1 SGHTA and CDR2 FQGNSA. Trimming removed 5 bases at V and 3 bases at J, with 11 bases between. The CDR3 loop spans 14 amino acids. DNA for the CDR3: TGTGCCAGCAGCCCCTATGGCAGCTACAATGAGCAGTTCTTC. Protein product: CASSPYGSYNEQFF.

The V gene is TRBV6-2 or TRBV6-3, the J gene TRBJ2-7; no definite D call. The V end lost 5 bases, the J end lost 3 bases, and 8 bases lay between the germline ends. CDR3 size: 12 residues. CDR1 is MNHEY and CDR2 is SVGEGT in the germline V gene. CDR3 nucleotides: TGTGCCAGCAGTGACAATTTCTACGAGCAGTACTTC. Translation gives CASSDNFYEQYF.

The rearrangement uses TRBV14 and TRBJ2-1; 7 bases align to TRBD1. With V trimmed by 6 bases and J by 4 bases, 12 bases remained unmatched. CDR3 length: 16 residues. CDR1 and CDR2 from the germline V gene are SGHDN and FVKESK. Here the CDR3 reads CASSRYIGQDYNEQFF. The CDR3 region has the DNA TGTGCCAGCAGTCGATACATCGGACAGGATTACAATGAGCAGTTCTTC.

This clone was found many times. The rearrangement links TRBV7-2 to TRBJ2-1; D is unresolved. Germline V gene lookup returns CDR1 SGHTA and CDR2 FQGNSA. CDR3 length: 13 amino acids. Between the trimmed V and J ends, which lost 1 base and 12 bases, there was a span of 13 bases. The CDR3 DNA follows: TGTGCCAGCAGCTTAGACCGGCCCGAAGGGCAGTTCTTC. It encodes CASSLDRPEGQFF.

V usage is TRBV9 and J usage is TRBJ1-4, with a weak D call TRBD1 (5 bases). V was trimmed by 4 bases and J by 8 bases, leaving 24 bases between them. This CDR3 has 17 amino acids. CDR1 and CDR2 (germline): SGDLS, YYNGEE. The DNA for the CDR3 is TGTGCCAGCAGCACCCTCAAGAAGGGTAGGGGATGCGAAAAACTGTTTTTT. The encoded protein is CASSTLKKGRGCEKLFF.

The genes are TRBV18 and TRBJ2-1; weak D call: TRBD2 (5 bases). Germline CDR1 and CDR2: KGHSH and LQKENI. The CDR3 is made up of 16 amino acids. The ends were cut back, 3 bases at V and 0 bases at J, with 12 bases in the middle. This CDR3 reads CASSPTRISSYNEQFF. CDR3 coding DNA: TGTGCCAGCTCACCCACTAGGATAAGCTCCTACAATGAGCAGTTCTTC.

The table lists this clone with a count of one. The chain recombines TRBV4-3 with TRBJ2-3; D not resolved. CDR1 is LGHNA, CDR2 YSLEER, per germline. V dropped 1 base and J dropped 2 bases, with 7 bases sitting between them. The CDR3 totals 14 residues. CDR3 sequence reads: CASSQALYTDTQYF. Here the CDR3 DNA reads TGCGCCAGCAGCCAAGCCCTTTACACAGATACGCAGTATTTT.

DNA of the CDR3: TGTGCCAGCAGTTACTTAAACAGGGTGTCACCCCTCCACTTT. This translates into CASSYLNRVSPLHF. V and J are TRBV6-5 and TRBJ1-6; a possible D gene is TRBD1 (6 bases). CDR1 and CDR2 from the germline V gene are MNHEY and SVGAGI. The CDR3 spans 14 residues. V lost 1 base, J lost 10 bases, and 11 bases lay in between.

This clone was detected only once. This chain uses TRBV19 with TRBJ2-2; D is possibly TRBD1 (5 bases). The CDR3 contains 14 residues. Per the germline V gene, CDR1 is LNHDA and CDR2 is SQIVND (reference sequence). The germline V and J ends were trimmed by 5 bases and 6 bases, with 13 bases remaining between them. CDR3 residues: CASSLQGPPGELFF. CDR3 bases: TGTGCCAGTAGTCTTCAGGGTCCGCCCGGGGAGCTGTTTTTT.

The chain recombines TRBV11-2 with TRBJ1-6, with no clear D. The germline V gene encodes CDR1 SGHAT and CDR2 FQNNGV. Trimming left V 8 bases short and J 8 bases short, with 10 bases between. CDR3 length: 12 residues. CDR3 DNA sequence: TGTGCCAGCGGCGTTTTTGATTCACCCCTCCACTTT. Protein sequence: CASGVFDSPLHF.

The J gene is TRBJ2-7, the V gene TRBV19; D might be TRBD1 (6 bases). V was shortened by 5 bases and J by 7 bases, with 24 bases between the two germline ends. The CDR3 sequence is 16 residues long. The germline V gene encodes CDR1 LNHDA and CDR2 SQIVND (reference sequence). For the CDR3, the DNA is TGTGCCAGTAGTCCCCCGACAGGCGCAGGCCCGCGGGAGCAGTACTTC. Amino acids: CASSPPTGAGPREQYF.

The chain links TRBV15 to TRBJ1-5, with TRBD1 identical over 8 bases. This CDR3 comprises 16 residues. Trimming removed 5 bases from V and 0 bases from J; junction bases left unmatched: 6. In germline, CDR1 is LNHNV, CDR2 YYDKDF (reference sequence). In DNA, the CDR3 is TGTGCCACCAGCGCCCTTACAGGGGGTAGCAATCAGCCCCAGCATTTT. This sequence encodes CATSALTGGSNQPQHF.

The chain employs TRBV15 and TRBJ1-3; the D gene is possibly TRBD1 (6 bases). With 1 base removed from V and 2 bases from J, the gap between germline ends came to 15 bases. The CDR3 extends over 17 amino acids. The V gene's germline CDR1 is LNHNV and CDR2 YYDKDF (reference sequence). CDR3 in DNA: TGTGCCACCAGCAGAGGGGCAGGGGCTGGAACTGGAAACACCATATATTTT. Protein sequence: CATSRGAGAGTGNTIYF. Drawing the rest from reference TRBV15 and TRBJ1-3, the complete variable domain is DAMVIQNPRYQVTQFGKPVTLSCSQTLNHNVMYWYQQKSSQAPKLLFHYYDKDFNNEADTPDNFQSRRPNTSFCFLDIRSPGLGDTAMYLCATSRGAGAGTGNTIYFGEGSWLTVV.